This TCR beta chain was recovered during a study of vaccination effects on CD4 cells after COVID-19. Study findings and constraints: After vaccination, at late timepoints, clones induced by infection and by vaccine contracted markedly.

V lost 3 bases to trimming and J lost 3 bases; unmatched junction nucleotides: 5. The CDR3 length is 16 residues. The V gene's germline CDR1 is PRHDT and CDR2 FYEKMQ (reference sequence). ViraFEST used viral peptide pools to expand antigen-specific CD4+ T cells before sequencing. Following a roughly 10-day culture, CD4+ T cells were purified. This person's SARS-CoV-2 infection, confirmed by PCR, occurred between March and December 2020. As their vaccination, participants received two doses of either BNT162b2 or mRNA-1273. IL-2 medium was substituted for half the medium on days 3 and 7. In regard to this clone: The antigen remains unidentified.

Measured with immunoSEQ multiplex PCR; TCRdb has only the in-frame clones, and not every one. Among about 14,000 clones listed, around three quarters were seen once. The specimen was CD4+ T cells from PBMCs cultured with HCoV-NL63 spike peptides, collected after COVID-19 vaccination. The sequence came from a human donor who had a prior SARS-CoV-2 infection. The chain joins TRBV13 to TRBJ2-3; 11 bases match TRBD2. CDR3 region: CASSLRLAGSTDTQYF. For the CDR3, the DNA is TGTGCCAGCAGCTTGCGACTAGCGGGGTCTACAGATACGCAGTATTTT.